The T cell receptor beta chain described here comes from a study of CD8+ T cells in alopecia areata. Points from the study as a whole: Normal scalp showed lower clonality than lesional scalp, especially alopecia totalis/universalis. Tofacitinib significantly lowered scalp clonality and expanded CD8+ clones among the top 100. Patients shared TCRs less clearly than mice did, possibly owing to HLA.

Stated treatment: oral pan-JAK inhibitor, 5-10 mg twice daily. Alopecia areata patients had lesional scalp punch biopsies and peripheral blood taken from them. Following extraction, RNA underwent reverse transcription to cDNA, which served as the sequencing template. Measured with immunoSEQ multiplex PCR; TCRdb has only the in-frame clones, and not every one. Altogether around 140,000 clones are present, 45% to 65% being singletons, with the ten largest covering 15%. Germline assignment: CDR1 MNHEY and CDR2 SVGAGI. CDR3 size: 11 residues. V was shortened by 8 bases and J by 4 bases, with 6 bases between the two germline ends. As for this clone: Its antigen is not identified.

The V call is TRBV6-5, the J call TRBJ1-5; a weak D match, TRBD1 (5 bases). This specimen was CD8+ T cells sorted from blood, taken at week 4, from a patient treated with tofacitinib. The source is a human donor with alopecia areata. CDR3 amino acids: CASGGNQPQHF. CDR3 DNA sequence: TGTGCCAGCGGGGGGAATCAGCCCCAGCATTTT.